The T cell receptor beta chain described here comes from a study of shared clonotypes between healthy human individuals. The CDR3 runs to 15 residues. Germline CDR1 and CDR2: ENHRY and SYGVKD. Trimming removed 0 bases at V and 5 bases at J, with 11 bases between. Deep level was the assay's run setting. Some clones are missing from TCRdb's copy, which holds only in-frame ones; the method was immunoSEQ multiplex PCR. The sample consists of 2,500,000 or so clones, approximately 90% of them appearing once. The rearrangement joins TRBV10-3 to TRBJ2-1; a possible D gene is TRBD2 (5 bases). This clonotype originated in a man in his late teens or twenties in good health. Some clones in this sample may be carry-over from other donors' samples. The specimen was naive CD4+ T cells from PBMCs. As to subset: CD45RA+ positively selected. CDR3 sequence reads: CAISESSGNHNEQFF. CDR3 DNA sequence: TGTGCCATCAGTGAGTCGAGCGGCAATCACAATGAGCAGTTCTTC.